A single sample gave rise to the 31 T cell receptor beta chains below, sequenced in a study of cytomegalovirus exposure and HLA in healthy donors. Sequenced by immunoSEQ multiplex PCR; TCRdb stores in-frame clones only, minus some. The table has 50,000 to 65,000 clones, almost 97% seen once. Sequences were obtained from PBMCs. The receptors derive from a woman aged 18-29 years in good health and CMV-seronegative.

This clone is a singleton in its sample. The chain carries TRBV19 and TRBJ2-5; 10 bases fit TRBD1. After removal of 5 bases from V and 5 bases from J, the junction contained 8 bases not matched to a gene. This CDR3 region has 15 residues. From germline, CDR1 is LNHDA and CDR2 SQIVND (reference sequence). This chain's CDR3 is CASSLRDRGSETQYF. The CDR3 DNA reads TGTGCCAGTAGTCTTCGGGACAGGGGATCGGAGACCCAGTACTTC.

The rearrangement links TRBV14 to TRBJ1-3; unclear D gene. Germline CDR1 is SGHDN and CDR2 is FVKESK. Trimming took 2 bases from V and 0 from J, leaving 8 bases between them. The CDR3 length is 15 residues. The CDR3 loop reads CASSQRAGSGNTIYF. The CDR3 nucleotides are TGTGCCAGCAGCCAAAGGGCGGGCTCTGGAAACACCATATATTTT.

The chain has TRBV20-1 and TRBJ2-3; 8 bases align to TRBD2. Germline CDR1 is DFQATT and CDR2 is SNEGSKA (reference sequence). CDR3 size: 11 residues. V was pared by 6 bases and J by 4 bases, with 0 bases of the junction left unmatched. CDR3 protein: CSAGRADTQYF. The CDR3 DNA sequence: TGCAGTGCCGGGAGGGCAGATACGCAGTATTTT.

The genes are TRBV23-1 and TRBJ2-7, with TRBD2 matching 9 bases. TRBV23-1 is labeled an ORF, and its function is uncertain. CDR3 length equals 18 residues. V lost 8 bases and J lost 9; bases outside the gene matches: 26. CDR3 region: CASVGLSTIAGAQWWQYF. CDR3 nucleotides: TGCGCCAGCGTTGGCTTGAGCACTATAGCGGGAGCTCAGTGGTGGCAGTACTTC.

The rearrangement joins TRBV5-4 to TRBJ1-2; D call uncertain. V was shortened by 3 bases and J by 7 bases, with 16 bases between the two germline ends. The CDR3 has 14 amino acids. Germline V lookup: CDR1 SGHNT, CDR2 YYREEE (reference sequence). CDR3: CASSSDTTGSGYTF. CDR3 nucleotide sequence: TGTGCCAGCAGCTCCGATACCACCGGTAGTGGCTACACCTTC.

The genes are TRBV6-4 and TRBJ2-3; 7 bases are a match to TRBD2. J gave up 2 bases and V 5 bases, and 10 bases lay outside the gene matches. The CDR3 runs 16 residues. Germline-derived CDR1 and CDR2 are MRHNA and SNTAGT. Here the CDR3 reads CASSWVGLVVTDTQYF. In nucleotides, the CDR3 is TGTGCCAGCAGTTGGGTCGGACTAGTTGTCACAGATACGCAGTATTTT.

The chain is built from TRBV5-4 and TRBJ1-3; 8 bases are a match to TRBD1. V gave up 4 bases and J gave up 4 bases; unmatched junction bases: 7. This CDR3 is built from 15 residues. Germline loops: CDR1 SGHNT, CDR2 YYREEE (reference sequence). The CDR3 here is CASSLPSGGGNTIYF. CDR3 bases: TGTGCCAGCAGCCTACCCTCAGGGGGCGGAAACACCATATATTTT. Looking up the rest from reference TRBV5-4 and TRBJ1-3 gives the full variable domain: ETGVTQSPTHLIKTRGQQVTLRCSSQSGHNTVSWYQQALGQGPQFIFQYYREEENGRGNFPPRFSGLQFPNYSSELNVNALELDDSALYLCASSLPSGGGNTIYFGEGSWLTVV.

The genes are TRBV28 and TRBJ1-1; the D is unclear. Trimming took off 1 base at V and 6 bases at J, with 6 bases between the two ends. The CDR3 consists of 12 residues. Germline values: CDR1 MDHEN, CDR2 SYDVKM. CDR3 coding DNA: TGTGCCAGCAGTTTATTCCGGGCTGAAGCTTTCTTT. Translating it yields CASSLFRAEAFF.

The rearrangement joins TRBV4-2 to TRBJ2-3, with 9 bases aligning to TRBD2. Germline lookup yields CDR1 LGHNA and CDR2 YNFKEQ. V trimming: 3 bases; J trimming: 5 bases; junction bases outside the gene matches: 3. The CDR3 extends over 14 amino acids. This CDR3 reads CASSQTSGGDTQYF. CDR3 DNA sequence: TGTGCCAGCAGCCAGACTAGCGGCGGAGATACGCAGTATTTT.

This clone was counted once. CDR3 region: CASTSWTENTGELFF. CDR3 DNA sequence: TGTGCCAGCACCTCCTGGACAGAGAACACCGGGGAGCTGTTTTTT. The rearrangement uses TRBV5-4 and TRBJ2-2; possible D gene TRBD1, 6 bases. Germline V gene lookup returns CDR1 SGHNT and CDR2 YYREEE (reference sequence). There are 15 residues in the CDR3. V gave up 6 bases and J gave up 1 base, with 13 bases separating them.

This sequence joins TRBV19 and TRBJ1-3; 9 nucleotides line up with TRBD1. CDR3 length: 14 residues. The ends lost 9 bases at V and 0 bases at J; junction bases unmatched: 3. From germline, CDR1 is LNHDA and CDR2 SQIVND (reference sequence). CDR3 protein: CASSDRGSGNTIYF. The CDR3 DNA reads TGTGCCAGCTCGGACAGGGGCTCTGGAAACACCATATATTTT. Looking up the rest from reference TRBV19 and TRBJ1-3 gives the full variable domain: DGGITQSPKYLFRKEGQNVTLSCEQNLNHDAMYWYRQDPGQGLRLIYYSQIVNDFQKGDIAEGYSVSREKKESFPLTVTSAQKNPTAFYLCASSDRGSGNTIYFGEGSWLTVV.

The genes are TRBV28 and TRBJ1-5, with unresolved D. This CDR3 spans 12 amino acids. CDR1 and CDR2 (germline): MDHEN, SYDVKM. With 8 bases removed from V and 4 bases from J, the gap between germline ends came to 9 bases. The CDR3 reads CASVRANQPQHF. In nucleotides, the CDR3 is TGTGCCAGCGTGAGGGCGAATCAGCCCCAGCATTTT.

This chain connects TRBV5-4 to TRBJ2-6, with D possibly being TRBD1 (5 bases). The CDR3 runs 17 residues. CDR1 and CDR2 (germline): SGHNT, YYREEE (reference sequence). Trimming shortened V by 4 bases and J by 0 bases, and 14 bases separated the two germline ends. CDR3 in amino acids: CASSLDSPRSGANVLTF. The CDR3 region has the DNA TGTGCCAGCAGCCTCGACAGTCCGCGCTCTGGGGCCAACGTCCTGACTTTC.

A remark on this clone: One junction end does not reproduce the germline sequence, and a read error may be involved. The chain employs TRBV7-9 and TRBJ2-7; TRBD1 aligns across 10 bases. Germline assignment: CDR1 SEHNR and CDR2 FQNEAQ (reference sequence). There are 15 residues in the CDR3. Here the CDR3 reads CASSIAGTGAHEQYF. CDR3 coding DNA: TGTGCCAGCAGCATAGCAGGGACAGGGGCCCACGAGCAGTACTTC.

This chain joins TRBV19 and TRBJ2-5; 9 bases agree with TRBD2. Trimming at V came to 5 bases and at J to 9 bases, leaving 10 bases not matched to a gene. The CDR3 sequence is 14 residues long. CDR1 is LNHDA, CDR2 SQIVND, per germline (reference sequence). CDR3 region: CASSGGSGSGAQYF. Written as DNA, the CDR3 is TGTGCCAGTAGTGGGGGTAGCGGGAGTGGGGCCCAGTACTTC.

The chain carries TRBV5-6 and TRBJ2-1, with 16 bases that match TRBD2. The germline V gene has CDR1 SGHDT and CDR2 YYEEEE. Trimming removed 0 bases from V and 0 bases from J; junction bases left unmatched: 3. This CDR3 has 19 residues. The CDR3 here is CASSLAGTSGRVSYNEQFF. Written as DNA, the CDR3 is TGTGCCAGCAGCTTGGCCGGGACTAGCGGGAGGGTCTCCTACAATGAGCAGTTCTTC.

The chain recombines TRBV10-3 with TRBJ2-5; 7 bases agree with TRBD1. CDR3 length: 15 amino acids. Germline V gene sequence: CDR1 ENHRY, CDR2 SYGVKD. After removal of 3 bases from V and 1 base from J, the junction contained 5 bases not matched to a gene. CDR3 DNA: TGTGCCATCAGTGACCCTTACAGGGGCCAAGAGACCCAGTACTTC. It yields the protein CAISDPYRGQETQYF.

The J gene is TRBJ1-2, the V gene TRBV21-1; TRBD1 reflects the table's D call only, with no check against the DNA. TRBV21-1 is listed as a pseudogene. This CDR3 contains 18 residues. CDR3 loop: CASSKRRGWGSPNYGYTF. The CDR3 DNA reads TGTGCCAGCAGCAAAAGAAGGGGGTGGGGGAGCCCAAACTATGGCTACACCTTC.

V usage is TRBV29-1 and J usage is TRBJ2-3; 7 bases match TRBD1. Trimming at V came to 4 bases and at J to 2 bases, leaving 6 bases not matched to a gene. From germline, CDR1 is SQVTM and CDR2 ANQGSEA. The CDR3 is 14 residues long. The CDR3, as DNA: TGCAGCGTTGCTCCGGGACAGACCACAGATACGCAGTATTTT. It yields the protein CSVAPGQTTDTQYF.

V is TRBV6-6 and J is TRBJ2-3; D is possibly TRBD2 (7 bases). The CDR3 extends over 15 amino acids. The V and J ends lost 2 bases and 3 bases respectively, with 12 bases between them. The germline CDR1 and CDR2 sequences are MNHNY and SVGAGI (reference sequence). CDR3 sequence reads: CASSYRGGRTDTQYF. In DNA, the CDR3 is TGTGCCAGCAGTTACAGGGGGGGCAGAACAGATACGCAGTATTTT.

The J gene is TRBJ2-1, the V gene TRBV7-2; TRBD2 matches 9 bases. Trimming took 1 base from V and 10 from J; bases not matched to a gene: 2. Germline values: CDR1 SGHTA, CDR2 FQGNSA. The CDR3 has 13 amino acids. CDR3 coding DNA: TGTGCCAGCAGCTTAGGGCGGGGGGGCGAGCAGTTCTTC. Translating gives CASSLGRGGEQFF.

The chain carries TRBV7-2 and TRBJ2-3, with 9 bases lining up with TRBD2. The CDR3 contains 16 residues. V trimming: 5 bases; J trimming: 0 bases; junction bases outside the gene matches: 6. Germline V lookup: CDR1 SGHTA, CDR2 FQGNSA. CDR3: CASSAGLAPSTDTQYF. CDR3 coding DNA: TGTGCCAGCAGCGCCGGACTAGCGCCTAGCACAGATACGCAGTATTTT.

This rearrangement joins TRBV5-4 to TRBJ1-1, with a tentative D call TRBD1 (6 bases). Trimming took off 0 bases at V and 10 bases at J, with 19 bases between the two ends. The CDR3 spans 15 residues. Germline CDR1 is SGHNT and CDR2 is YYREEE (reference sequence). CDR3 residues: CASSLAEGGREGAFF. As DNA, the CDR3 is TGTGCCAGCAGCTTGGCAGAGGGGGGGAGGGAAGGAGCTTTCTTT.

J is TRBJ2-3 and V is TRBV18; 9 bases agree with TRBD1. This CDR3 spans 12 amino acids. V was pared by 10 bases and J by 3 bases, with 2 bases of the junction left unmatched. Germline V gives CDR1 KGHSH, CDR2 LQKENI. The CDR3 DNA follows: TGTGCCACAGGACAGGGGACAGATACGCAGTATTTT. Its translation: CATGQGTDTQYF.

The count of this clone is one. This chain connects TRBV27 to TRBJ2-1; D is perhaps TRBD2 (5 bases). V dropped 6 bases and J dropped 0 bases, with 9 bases sitting between them. The length of the CDR3 is 14 residues. Per the germline V gene, CDR1 is MNHEY and CDR2 is SMNVEV (reference sequence). The CDR3 spells CASSWESSYNEQFF. In DNA, the CDR3 is TGTGCCAGCAGCTGGGAGAGCTCCTACAATGAGCAGTTCTTC.

The chain is built from TRBV4-2 and TRBJ2-7; 15 bases line up with TRBD2. The CDR3 spans 15 residues. V lost 0 bases, J lost 9 bases, and 3 bases stayed unmatched. Looked up from germline, CDR1 is LGHNA and CDR2 is YNFKEQ. CDR3 nucleotide sequence: TGTGCCAGCAGCCAAGACCGGACTAGCGGGAGGGGGCAGTACTTC. Its translation: CASSQDRTSGRGQYF.

This clone was seen a few times. V is TRBV11-2 and J is TRBJ2-2; D possibly corresponds to TRBD2 (5 bases). This CDR3 is built from 15 residues. The germline gives CDR1 SGHAT, CDR2 FQNNGV. With 1 base removed from V and 4 bases from J, the gap between germline ends came to 10 bases. The CDR3 reads CASSLVGKATGELFF. In DNA, the CDR3 is TGTGCCAGCAGCTTAGTCGGGAAGGCCACCGGGGAGCTGTTTTTT. The full variable domain, in which reference TRBV11-2 and TRBJ2-2 provide the parts outside the CDR3, is EAGVAQSPRYKIIEKRQSVAFWCNPISGHATLYWYQQILGQGPKLLIQFQNNGVVDDSQLPKDRFSAERLKGVDSTLKIQPAKLEDSAVYLCASSLVGKATGELFFGEGSRLTVL.

This chain joins TRBV29-1 and TRBJ2-7; D is perhaps TRBD2 (6 bases). V was cut by 4 bases and J by 2 bases, with 15 bases left in between. The germline gives CDR1 SQVTM, CDR2 ANQGSEA. CDR3 length: 14 residues. CDR3 protein: CSVVLREDPYEQYF. In nucleotides, the CDR3 is TGCAGCGTTGTTTTGAGGGAGGATCCCTACGAGCAGTACTTC.

The chain has TRBV29-1 and TRBJ1-1; D not resolved. Germline V CDR1 and CDR2: SQVTM, ANQGSEA. The CDR3 length is 10 residues. Trimming left V 7 bases short and J 0 bases short, with 3 bases between. The CDR3 sequence is CSAMNTEAFF. The CDR3 DNA is TGCAGCGCCATGAACACTGAAGCTTTCTTT. Combining the CDR3 with reference TRBV29-1 and TRBJ1-1 gives the whole variable domain SAVISQKPSRDICQRGTSLTIQCQVDSQVTMMFWYRQQPGQSLTLIATANQGSEATYESGFVIDKFPISRPNLTFSTLTVSNMSPEDSSIYLCSAMNTEAFFGQGTRLTVV.

The chain combines TRBV25-1 with TRBJ2-2; the match to TRBD2 covers 10 bases. V was pared by 7 bases and J by 1 base, with 3 bases of the junction left unmatched. The CDR3 extends over 15 amino acids. In germline, CDR1 is MGHDK, CDR2 SYGVNS. DNA for the CDR3: TGTGCCAGCACCCCTAGCGGGGGGAACACCGGGGAGCTGTTTTTT. It specifies CASTPSGGNTGELFF.

This sequence joins TRBV7-9 and TRBJ2-1; 14 bases align to TRBD2. V was pared by 4 bases and J by 4 bases, with 6 bases of the junction left unmatched. The CDR3 runs to 17 residues. CDR1 is SEHNR and CDR2 is FQNEAQ in the germline V gene (reference sequence). In DNA form, the CDR3 reads TGTGCCAGCAGCTCAGGGACTAGCGGGAGTCGGTACAATGAGCAGTTCTTC. Translating gives CASSSGTSGSRYNEQFF.